A selection of T cell receptor beta chains follows, all from one sample in a study of shared clonotypes between healthy human individuals. The repertoire was sequenced with immunoSEQ multiplex PCR; TCRdb's copy has only in-frame clones and lacks some. The sample holds about 2.5 million clones, 85% to 95% seen once. Sequencing was carried out using naive CD4+ T cells from PBMCs. These receptors came from a man aged 18 to 30 in good health. Some clones in this sample may be carry-over from other donors' samples. The CDR3 runs from the conserved cysteine through the conserved F or W. The D gene is left open where the match is weak. The listing skips clone size in some rows; elsewhere it reads once, few, many or a size class.

clone size	D gene	V gene	J gene	CDR3 length	CDR3 DNA	CDR3 protein
.	TRBD1	TRBV18	TRBJ2-7	14	TGTGCCAGCCTGCGGGACAGGAGCTCCTACGAGCAGTACTTC	CASLRDRSSYEQYF
.	.	TRBV13	TRBJ1-3	15	TGTGCCAGCAGCCAAACGACAGTAACGCGAAACACCATATATTTT	CASSQTTVTRNTIYF
.	.	TRBV9	TRBJ2-2	15	TGTGCCAGCAGCGGCTACGGGCCTAACACCGGGGAGCTGTTTTTT	CASSGYGPNTGELFF
.	TRBD1	TRBV7-9	TRBJ2-5	15	TGTGCCAGCAGCCGAGATGGACAGGGGTGGGAGACCCAGTACTTC	CASSRDGQGWETQYF
.	.	TRBV7-3	TRBJ2-1	13	TGTGCCAGCAGCTTTAAGCGGAACAATGAGCAGTTCTTC	CASSFKRNNEQFF
.	.	TRBV29-1	TRBJ2-1	16	TGCAGCTCCAGATCCTCGGCCACACTTGGAGAGAGGGTCGAGTTCTTC	CSSRSSATLGERVEFF
.	.	TRBV5-1	TRBJ1-2	15	TGCGCCAGCAGCTTGGCCGCGGCAGGGTCCTATGGCTACACCTTC	CASSLAAAGSYGYTF
.	TRBD2	TRBV5-6	TRBJ2-7	13	TGTGCCAGCAGAGCGGGACCCCTCTACGAGCAGTACTTC	CASRAGPLYEQYF
.	.	TRBV6-6	TRBJ2-3	14	TGTGCCAGCGCCAGGGGTGCCGCCTCAGATACGCAGTATTTT	CASARGAASDTQYF
.	.	TRBV28	TRBJ2-7	13	TGTGCCAGCAGTTTATCGCAGGGGTGGTGGCAGTACTTC	CASSLSQGWWQYF
.	.	TRBV6-1	TRBJ2-2	13	TGTGCCAGCAGTGGTCAGATATCCGGAGAGCTGTTTTTT	CASSGQISGELFF
.	TRBD1	TRBV28	TRBJ2-2	15	TGTGCCAGCAGTCCACACAGGGGGTCAGCCGGGGAGCTGTTTTTT	CASSPHRGSAGELFF
.	TRBD2	TRBV30	TRBJ2-1	18	TGTGCCTGGGACGACAGACCGGGACTAGCGGGATTAGGGAATGAGCAGTTCTTC	CAWDDRPGLAGLGNEQFF
.	.	TRBV7-6	TRBJ2-2	14	TGTGCCAGCAGCTTTATTAGCGAGGCCGGGGAGCTGTTTTTT	CASSFISEAGELFF
.	.	TRBV15	TRBJ1-3	15	TGTGCCACCAGCAGGGGGCCCATCTCTGGAAACACCATATATTTT	CATSRGPISGNTIYF
.	.	TRBV2	TRBJ2-6	16	TGTGCCAGCAGTGAGACAGGACCATCCGGGGCCAACGTCCTGACTTTC	CASSETGPSGANVLTF
.	.	TRBV18	TRBJ2-5	15	TGTGCCAGCTCACCTGTCGGCCTCGGTGCAGAGACCCAGTACTTC	CASSPVGLGAETQYF
few	.	TRBV19	TRBJ1-1	14	TGTGCCAGTACTATGACAGTGTTGAACACTGAAGCTTTCTTT	CASTMTVLNTEAFF
.	.	TRBV19	TRBJ2-3	15	TGTGCCAGTAGTATGACCCTGGGCAGGGCAGATACGCAGTATTTT	CASSMTLGRADTQYF
.	.	TRBV27	TRBJ2-7	14	TGTGCCAGCAGACTCACCTCGACCCATTACGAGCAGTACTTC	CASRLTSTHYEQYF
.	.	TRBV7-3	TRBJ1-3	15	TGTGCCAGCAGCTTATTACCGGGGCATGGAAACACCATATATTTT	CASSLLPGHGNTIYF
.	TRBD1	TRBV5-1	TRBJ2-7	15	TGCGCCAGCAGCTTACCCGGGACAGGGGGTGACGAGCAGTACTTC	CASSLPGTGGDEQYF
.	TRBD2	TRBV30	TRBJ2-7	15	TGTGCCTGGTTGGGGGGGGACCTGAGCTCCTACGAGCAGTACTTC	CAWLGGDLSSYEQYF
.	.	TRBV7-8	TRBJ1-1	17	TGTGCCAGCAGCTTAGAGAGTTTGGGCAGGAGGAATACTGAAGCTTTCTTT	CASSLESLGRRNTEAFF
few	.	TRBV11-1	TRBJ1-1	15	TGTGCCAGCAGCTTAGGTTGGGAGGCGAACACTGAAGCTTTCTTT	CASSLGWEANTEAFF
.	.	TRBV5-5	TRBJ2-5	16	TGTGCCAGCAGCCCCGGCTTGCCGCAGGGACAAGAGACCCAGTACTTC	CASSPGLPQGQETQYF
.	.	TRBV5-5	TRBJ2-2	13	TGTGCCAGCAGCGGGAGCCAAGCCGGGGAGCTGTTTTTT	CASSGSQAGELFF
.	TRBD1	TRBV5-1	TRBJ2-5	15	TGCGCCAGCAGCGGCGACAGGGGGCTACAAGAGACCCAGTACTTC	CASSGDRGLQETQYF
.	.	TRBV6-1	TRBJ2-7	14	TGTGCCAGCAGTGAAGGGGGCCCTACTACCGAGCAGTACTTC	CASSEGGPTTEQYF
.	.	TRBV6-1	TRBJ2-5	16	TGTGCCAGCAGTGAGCGTTTTTGGGACTACCAAGAGACCCAGTACTTC	CASSERFWDYQETQYF
.	.	TRBV28	TRBJ2-5	15	TGTGCCAGCAGTTTTAAAGGGGCCGCGCTGGGGACCCAGTACTTC	CASSFKGAALGTQYF